This T cell receptor beta chain is from a study of siplizumab effects on memory and regulatory T cells. Overall study context: Siplizumab-free reactions were matched to approximately 1 ug/mL siplizumab reactions in paired mixed lymphocyte cultures.

Germline V CDR1 and CDR2: SGHNT, YYREEE (reference sequence). The trim removed 1 base at V and 9 bases at J, leaving 6 bases unmatched. The CDR3 spans 16 residues. Remarks on this clone: Its specificity is unknown.

Using immunoSEQ multiplex PCR, the repertoire was profiled, and TCRdb retains in-frame clones only, with some absent. The table has about 10,000 clones, about half seen once. Cocultured for roughly 6 days at 37°C were the mixed lymphocyte reaction cells. Sequenced material: CFSE-low (dividing) CD4+ T cells sorted from an allogeneic mixed lymphocyte reaction. This TCR came from a human donor in good health; the cells came from an allogeneic mixed lymphocyte reaction. The V and J genes are TRBV5-4 and TRBJ2-5; 16 bases are shared with TRBD2. CDR3 amino acids: CASSLPGTSGREAQYF. In nucleotides, the CDR3 is TGTGCCAGCAGCTTGCCCGGGACTAGCGGGAGGGAGGCCCAGTACTTC.